The 26 T cell receptor beta chains below come from one sample, sequenced in a study of T cells in Graves' hyperthyroidism and ophthalmopathy (dated by TCRdb to the late 2010s). The library was made by multiplex PCR. The instrument was an Illumina HiSeq 2000. The TCR beta CDR3 regions were amplified from the RNA transcripts. The TCR CDR3 was subjected to a first round of RT-PCR using the HTBI primer set and the Qiagen OneStep RT-PCR kit. TCRdb took the public reads, trimmed them with fastp at Q25, ran MiXCR for clone calling and kept in-frame beta chains. Rows are combined by CDR3 protein, so each entry shows the most common genes and DNA. The sample profile shows 350,000 or so distinct CDR3 sequences; about a sixth of them were found once. The ten largest make up approximately 30% of the sample. The sequenced sample was blood. Receptors originate from a woman in her 30s with Graves' hyperthyroidism that later progressed to Graves' ophthalmopathy.

This chain connects TRBV19 to TRBJ2-7, with TRBD1 matching over 7 bases. Germline V lookup: CDR1 LNHDA, CDR2 SQIVND (reference sequence). V shed 5 bases and J 6 bases; nucleotides not matched to a gene: 16. The CDR3 loop spans 16 amino acids. CDR3: CASSSHLQTGRLEQYF. The DNA for the CDR3 is TGTGCCAGTAGTTCCCATCTGCAGACAGGGCGTCTCGAGCAGTACTTC.

This clonotype occurred many times. The J gene is TRBJ2-7, the V gene TRBV2, with 8 bases that match TRBD1. This CDR3 comprises 15 residues. The germline V gene encodes CDR1 SNHLY and CDR2 FYNNEI. V shed 3 bases and J 3 bases; nucleotides not matched to a gene: 7. The CDR3 loop is CASSEFGGTGYEQYF. CDR3 DNA sequence: TGTGCCAGCAGTGAGTTCGGAGGGACAGGCTACGAGCAGTACTTC.

The chain is built from TRBV19 and TRBJ1-1; D might be TRBD1 (5 bases). V lost 8 bases, J lost 10 bases, and 20 bases lay in between. Germline CDR1 LNHDA, CDR2 SQIVND (reference sequence). The CDR3 length is 13 residues. As DNA, the CDR3 is TGTGCCAGTGGGTTTATTGGGGGGTCCTCAGCTTTCTTT. Its translation: CASGFIGGSSAFF.

V is TRBV20-1 and J is TRBJ2-3, with 8 bases fitting TRBD1. Germline loops: CDR1 DFQATT, CDR2 SNEGSKA (reference sequence). There are 13 residues in the CDR3. The ends lost 4 bases at V and 7 bases at J; junction bases unmatched: 7. CDR3 bases: TGCAGTGCTACCTGGACAGGGATGAATACGCAGTATTTT. Amino acids: CSATWTGMNTQYF.

This clonotype was counted at least ten times. The genes are TRBV2 and TRBJ1-5, with 7 bases fitting TRBD1. Germline values: CDR1 SNHLY, CDR2 FYNNEI. V lost 6 bases, J lost 7 bases, and 12 bases stayed unmatched. CDR3 length equals 15 residues. CDR3 sequence (DNA): TGTGCCAGCAGAGAAACAGGGGCCCGGAGACAGCCCCAGCATTTT. It is translated as CASRETGARRQPQHF.

This clonotype was seen repeatedly, ten times or more. The V and J genes are TRBV11-2 and TRBJ2-1; tentatively, D is TRBD1 (5 bases). This CDR3 has 15 residues. From germline, CDR1 is SGHAT and CDR2 FQNNGV. Trimming removed 0 bases from V and 4 bases from J, with 10 bases in between. In DNA, the CDR3 is TGTGCCAGCAGCTTAGACTCTTCAGGGTACAATGAGCAGTTCTTC. This codes for CASSLDSSGYNEQFF.

V is TRBV7-2 and J is TRBJ2-3, with D tentatively TRBD1 (6 bases). This CDR3 contains 18 residues. Germline V gene sequence: CDR1 SGHTA, CDR2 FQGNSA. V dropped 3 bases and J dropped 2 bases, with 21 bases sitting between them. The CDR3 bases are TGTGCCAGCAGCTTCGACGAAACGAAGGGACACCTCACAGATACGCAGTATTTT. Amino acid sequence: CASSFDETKGHLTDTQYF.

This clonotype was counted many times. The V gene is TRBV12-3 or TRBV12-4, the J gene TRBJ2-3; 10 bases agree with TRBD1. The CDR3 has 17 amino acids. V was clipped by 6 bases and J by 4 bases; unmatched bases: 13. As DNA, the CDR3 is TGTGCCAGCAGCAACAGGGGTGGGGGACAGGGGTCAGATACGCAGTATTTT. It encodes CASSNRGGGQGSDTQYF.

This clonotype has at least ten counts. V gene TRBV7-9 combines with J gene TRBJ2-3; tentatively, D is TRBD2 (5 bases). The germline V and J ends were trimmed by 0 bases and 5 bases, with 6 bases remaining between them. The CDR3 has 13 residues. Germline CDR1 and CDR2: SEHNR and FQNEAQ (reference sequence). The CDR3 sequence is CASSLAGRDTQYF. CDR3 sequence (DNA): TGTGCCAGCAGCTTAGCAGGGAGAGATACGCAGTATTTT.

This clonotype was seen only a few times. The chain joins TRBV9 to TRBJ2-2; D is uncertain. CDR1 is SGDLS and CDR2 is YYNGEE in the germline V gene. There are 13 residues in the CDR3. V dropped 3 bases and J dropped 7 bases, with 10 bases sitting between them. Written as DNA, the CDR3 is TGTGCCAGCAGCGCCCTAGTTGGCGGGGAGCTGTTTTTT. Its protein product is CASSALVGGELFF.

Worth noting for this clonotype: The CDR3 does not close with the conserved phenylalanine or tryptophan, likely indicating a read error. V and J are TRBV28 and TRBJ2-7; D not certain. Germline V gene lookup returns CDR1 MDHEN and CDR2 SYDVKM. The CDR3 extends over 11 amino acids. The V end lost 7 bases, the J end lost 4 bases, and 8 bases lay between the germline ends. The CDR3 region is CASINEYEQYL. The CDR3 nucleotides read TGTGCCAGCATCAACGAGTACGAGCAGTACCTC.

This sequence joins TRBV4-2 and TRBJ1-1; TRBD1 might be the D (5 bases). The CDR3 sequence is 13 residues long. V was shortened by 4 bases and J by 7 bases, with 13 bases between the two germline ends. Germline assignment: CDR1 LGHNA and CDR2 YNFKEQ. CDR3 DNA sequence: TGTGCCAGCAGCCTCCGGGGGGTGGATGAAGCTTTCTTT. This gives the protein CASSLRGVDEAFF.

V is TRBV7-2 and J is TRBJ1-1, with D unresolved. Between the trimmed V and J ends, which lost 0 bases and 6 bases, there was a span of 8 bases. This CDR3 spans 13 amino acids. Per germline, CDR1 SGHTA and CDR2 FQGNSA. The chain's CDR3 is CASSLAYGAEAFF. The CDR3 region has the DNA TGTGCCAGCAGCTTAGCATACGGGGCTGAAGCTTTCTTT.

This clonotype was found many times. The genes are TRBV6-6 and TRBJ2-3; TRBD2 matches 12 bases. Germline lookup yields CDR1 MNHNY and CDR2 SVGAGI (reference sequence). This CDR3 region has 15 residues. The V and J ends lost 2 bases and 3 bases, in that order; junction bases with no gene match: 0. CDR3 sequence reads: CASSYGTSGTDTQYF. The CDR3 DNA reads as TGTGCCAGCAGTTACGGGACTAGCGGGACAGATACGCAGTATTTT.

This clonotype turned up a few times. The rearrangement links TRBV28 to TRBJ2-6; TRBD1 is a possible D gene (5 bases). The CDR3 consists of 17 residues. Trimming removed 5 bases from V and 0 bases from J, with 14 bases in between. Germline V CDR1 and CDR2: MDHEN, SYDVKM. CDR3 coding DNA: TGTGCCAGCAGTAACCAGGGTATTACCTCTGGGGCCAACGTCCTGACTTTC. It yields the protein CASSNQGITSGANVLTF.

The rearrangement joins TRBV28 to TRBJ1-2, with a possible D match to TRBD1 (6 bases). Trimming cost V 6 bases and J 8 bases, with 16 bases left between them. The CDR3 length is 13 residues. Germline V gene data show CDR1 as MDHEN and CDR2 as SYDVKM. CDR3 bases: TGTGCCAGCAGCAAGGACCACAGGGCGGGCTACACCTTC. Its translation is CASSKDHRAGYTF.

This clonotype was seen at least ten times. V and J are TRBV7-9 and TRBJ2-7, with D possibly matching TRBD2 (7 bases). The CDR3 spans 14 residues. V lost 5 bases and J 4 bases, leaving 15 bases between the germline ends. Per germline, CDR1 SEHNR and CDR2 FQNEAQ (reference sequence). This CDR3 is CASSGLGRGYEQYF. The CDR3, as DNA: TGTGCCAGCAGCGGACTAGGTAGGGGGTACGAGCAGTACTTC.

This clonotype showed up many times. This chain joins TRBV27 and TRBJ1-6; 7 bases match TRBD1. CDR3 size: 15 residues. The junction had 2 bases not matched to a gene; V was cut back by 0 bases and J by 6 bases. Germline CDR1 MNHEY, CDR2 SMNVEV (reference sequence). CDR3 DNA sequence: TGTGCCAGCAGTTTATCACAGGGGTTTAATTCACCCCTCCACTTT. Protein: CASSLSQGFNSPLHF.

This clonotype was detected many times. The CDR3 DNA reads as TGTGCCAGCGGGGGGATAGCCAAAAACATTCAGTACTTC. Translation: CASGGIAKNIQYF. J is TRBJ2-4 and V is TRBV2, with TRBD2 as a possible D gene (6 bases). V lost 8 bases to trimming and J lost 0 bases, with 8 bases between them. Germline V CDR1 and CDR2: SNHLY, FYNNEI. This CDR3 has 13 amino acids. Looking up the rest from reference TRBV2 and TRBJ2-4 gives the full variable domain: EPEVTQTPSHQVTQMGQEVILRCVPISNHLYFYWYRQILGQKVEFLVSFYNNEISEKSEIFDDQFSVERPDGSNFTLKIRSTKLEDSAMYFCASGGIAKNIQYFGAGTRLSVL.

This clonotype appeared many times. The chain recombines TRBV27 with TRBJ1-4; D is possibly TRBD1 (6 bases). This CDR3 has 13 residues. CDR1 MNHEY and CDR2 SMNVEV come from the germline V gene (reference sequence). V lost 4 bases and J lost 11, with 14 bases in between. The CDR3 sequence: CASSSDQGKKLFF. CDR3 in DNA: TGTGCCAGCAGTTCAGATCAGGGGAAGAAACTGTTTTTT.

This clonotype has a handful of counts. Given a much more abundant clone one base away, this may be a read error. The V and J genes are TRBV30 and TRBJ2-1; the match to TRBD1 covers 9 bases. This CDR3 spans 16 amino acids. CDR1 is GTSNPN and CDR2 is SVGIG in the germline V gene (reference sequence). With 4 bases clipped from V and 5 bases from J, the junction kept 12 bases outside the gene matches. CDR3: CAWNSVGQGVDNEQFF. The DNA for the CDR3 is TGTGCCTGGAATTCGGTGGGACAGGGAGTCGACAATGAGCAGTTCTTC.

This clonotype has more than one count but fewer than ten. The V gene is TRBV5-1, the J gene TRBJ2-1; a possible D gene is TRBD1 (5 bases). Germline V CDR1 and CDR2: SGHRS, YFSETQ. The CDR3 consists of 13 residues. V lost 2 bases and J lost 7, with 10 bases in between. The CDR3, as DNA: TGCGCCAGCAGCTTCAGGGCGCGGAATGAGCAGTTCTTC. It is translated as CASSFRARNEQFF. Combining the CDR3 with reference TRBV5-1 and TRBJ2-1 gives the whole variable domain KAGVTQTPRYLIKTRGQQVTLSCSPISGHRSVSWYQQTPGQGLQFLFEYFSETQRNKGNFPGRFSGRQFSNSRSEMNVSTLELGDSALYLCASSFRARNEQFFGPGTRLTVL.

A note on this clonotype: This may be a read error: a much more frequent sequence differs by one nucleotide. The chain recombines TRBV4-1 with TRBJ1-2; the D gene is possibly TRBD1 (5 bases). The CDR3 runs 16 residues. The V gene's germline CDR1 is MGHRA and CDR2 YSYEKL. CDR3 sequence reads: CDSSQAIGTPGSGYTF. CDR3 nucleotides: TGCGACAGCAGCCAAGCCATCGGGACGCCGGGTAGTGGCTACACCTTC.

This clonotype has at least ten counts. The chain combines TRBV30 with TRBJ2-2; no firm D call. V was clipped by 0 bases and J by 0 bases, with 8 bases between them. CDR1 GTSNPN and CDR2 SVGIG come from the germline V gene (reference sequence). The CDR3 has 15 amino acids. CDR3 loop: CAWSVLDTNTGELFF. In DNA, the CDR3 is TGTGCCTGGAGTGTACTTGACACGAACACCGGGGAGCTGTTTTTT.

This clonotype was counted at least ten times. The DNA for the CDR3 is TGTGCCAGCAGCTTAGCGCGTTCCTTCTCTGGAAACACCATATATTTT. Translation gives CASSLARSFSGNTIYF. The chain has TRBV7-2 and TRBJ1-3; D is unresolved. Per germline, CDR1 SGHTA and CDR2 FQGNSA. V was cut by 0 bases and J by 0 bases, with 9 bases left in between. CDR3 length: 16 amino acids.

There are many counts of this clonotype. This CDR3 reads CASSSLGSAGDSYEQYF. Written as DNA, the CDR3 is TGTGCCAGCAGTTCACTGGGGTCAGCGGGGGACTCCTACGAGCAGTACTTC. This sequence joins TRBV28 and TRBJ2-7, with 8 nucleotides matching TRBD2. The J segment lost 0 bases and the V segment lost 4 bases, leaving 11 bases of the junction unmatched. The CDR3 totals 17 residues. CDR1 MDHEN and CDR2 SYDVKM come from the germline V gene.